The present entry profiles one TCR beta chain with its context. The sample belongs to a study of blood T cell repertoires in COVID-19. Study-level background: Researchers got acute and convalescent COVID-19 samples from the United States, Italy and Spain. In each case, the material was cDNA or gDNA derived from T cells, B-cell-depleted T cells, or PBMCs.

Under the authors' procedure: Amplification from reference gene primers served as the basis for estimated nucleated cell counts. Profiled with immunoSEQ multiplex PCR; TCRdb holds only in-frame clones, not every one. That table is the source of V, J and clone size, and D and trimming were worked out from the DNA. The sample has roughly 140,000 clones; 80% are singletons. CDR1 LGHNA and CDR2 YSLEER come from the germline V gene. The CDR3 covers 15 residues. Trimming shortened V by 0 bases and J by 4 bases, and 12 bases separated the two germline ends. The TCR sequence derives from a man in his 60s with acute or convalescent COVID-19. The chain is built from TRBV4-3 and TRBJ1-2; D is ambiguous. What was sequenced was peripheral blood. Here the CDR3 DNA reads TGCGCCAGCAGCCAAGACAGAACGTTTTCCTATGGCTACACCTTC. It translates to CASSQDRTFSYGYTF.